The next 23 T cell receptor beta chains were all read from a single sample in a study of beta chain features in type 1 diabetes (dated by TCRdb to 2016 to 2019). Antigens of these TCRs are unknown. Here is what the overall study found, with its caveats: A moderate but significant shortening of TCRB CDR3 length was observed in type 1 diabetes patients in all four CD4+ subsets.

The protocol used for the library was the immunoSEQ multiplex PCR assay. All of the isolated RNA was reverse transcribed with the High Capacity cDNA Reverse Transcription Kit, so expressed TCRB transcripts were sequenced. Entries here come from immuneACCESS through TCRdb and include only in-frame sequences with V and J called. Some clones fail to appear in such tables; in the studies checked, an unresolved V gene covers under half of the shortfall, and the cause of the remainder is unknown. The sample yields 50,000 to 70,000 clones; roughly half were counted once. The ten biggest clones cover roughly 2.6% of the sample. The sample taken for sequencing was Tregs from blood. The label giving this sample's cell subset or site can be read as: regulatory CD4+ T cells. The source is a woman in her 40s with type 1 diabetes.

On this clone itself: Other DNA sequences in the sample encode the same CDR3. The V and J genes are TRBV20-1 and TRBJ1-2; maybe TRBD1 (5 bases). The germline V gene encodes CDR1 DFQATT and CDR2 SNEGSKA (reference sequence). The V end lost 3 bases, the J end lost 5 bases, and 7 bases lay between the germline ends. There are 11 residues in the CDR3. CDR3 nucleotide sequence: TGCAGTGCTAGGGGGGGGTATGGCTACACCTTC. It specifies CSARGGYGYTF.

This clone was seen only once. The chain recombines TRBV6-5 with TRBJ2-1; a possible D gene is TRBD1 (7 bases). Trimming left V 6 bases short and J 5 bases short, with 17 bases between. CDR1 is MNHEY and CDR2 is SVGAGI in the germline V gene. This CDR3 spans 15 amino acids. The CDR3: CASSLLQGRNNEQFF. In DNA form, the CDR3 reads TGTGCCAGCAGCCTCCTACAGGGGAGGAACAATGAGCAGTTCTTC.

This chain connects TRBV25-1 to TRBJ2-5; 8 bases line up with TRBD2. The germline CDR1 and CDR2 sequences are MGHDK and SYGVNS. The CDR3 is 15 amino acids. J lost 1 base, V lost 4 bases, and 5 bases had no gene match. As DNA, the CDR3 is TGTGCCAGCAGTGCCCTAGCGGGCCTCCAAGAGACCCAGTACTTC. Protein sequence: CASSALAGLQETQYF. Supplemented by reference TRBV25-1 and TRBJ2-5, the full variable domain reads EADIYQTPRYLVIGTGKKITLECSQTMGHDKMYWYQQDPGMELHLIHYSYGVNSTEKGDLSSESTVSRIRTEHFPLTLESARPSHTSQYLCASSALAGLQETQYFGPGTRLLVL.

Written as DNA, the CDR3 is TGTGCCAGCAGTGATGGGGCGCTCGACGAGCAGTACTTC. Protein sequence: CASSDGALDEQYF. V usage is TRBV25-1 and J usage is TRBJ2-7; D is possibly TRBD1 (5 bases). Per germline, CDR1 MGHDK and CDR2 SYGVNS. Trimming cost V 3 bases and J 5 bases, with 11 bases left between them. The length of the CDR3 is 13 residues.

This CDR3 reads CASSPGTGNYEQYF. The DNA of the CDR3 is TGTGCCAGCAGTCCCGGGACAGGGAACTACGAGCAGTACTTC. The V gene is TRBV7-7, the J gene TRBJ2-5; 9 nucleotides align to TRBD1. The J call may be incorrect, as the DNA end agrees better with TRBJ2-7. Germline lookup yields CDR1 SSHAT and CDR2 FNYEAQ (reference sequence). This CDR3 is 14 amino acids long.

The J gene is TRBJ2-2, the V gene TRBV28; 16 bases align to TRBD2. The germline CDR1 and CDR2 sequences are MDHEN and SYDVKM. CDR3 size: 19 residues. Losses at the gene ends were 4 bases for V and 1 base for J; bases not matched to a gene: 6. The CDR3 DNA follows: TGTGCCAGCAGTTCACCGGGACTAGCGGGAGGGAGGAACACCGGGGAGCTGTTTTTT. Translated, it gives CASSSPGLAGGRNTGELFF.

J is TRBJ1-2 and V is TRBV6-5; TRBD1 aligns across 9 bases. CDR1 MNHEY and CDR2 SVGAGI come from the germline V gene. This CDR3 comprises 14 residues. V lost 5 bases and J lost 7; bases outside the gene matches: 8. This chain's CDR3 is CASSQGDRVTGYTF. The DNA of the CDR3 is TGTGCCAGCAGTCAAGGGGACAGGGTAACTGGCTACACCTTC.

The CDR3 nucleotides are TGTGCCAGCAGCTTAGCGGGGGGACAGGGGTCATATGGCTACACCTTC. Protein sequence: CASSLAGGQGSYGYTF. The chain uses TRBV7-9 and TRBJ1-2; 10 bases align to TRBD1. J gave up 5 bases and V 0 bases, and 6 bases lay outside the gene matches. The CDR3 length is 16 residues. Germline V lookup: CDR1 SEHNR, CDR2 FQNEAQ (reference sequence).

The gene calls are TRBV7-2 and TRBJ1-1; TRBD1 might be the D (5 bases). V was cut by 5 bases and J by 4 bases, with 14 bases left in between. The germline V gene encodes CDR1 SGHTA and CDR2 FQGNSA. The CDR3 has 14 amino acids. In DNA, the CDR3 is TGTGCCAGCAGCCCCGGCGGGAGGGGCACTGAAGCTTTCTTT. It yields the protein CASSPGGRGTEAFF.

The rearrangement joins TRBV7-2 to TRBJ2-5, with 8 bases aligning to TRBD1. The CDR3 spans 12 residues. CDR1 is SGHTA and CDR2 is FQGNSA in the germline V gene. Trimming removed 8 bases from V and 5 bases from J; junction bases left unmatched: 4. CDR3 in DNA: TGTGCCAGCCGTCGACAGGGGGAGACCCAGTACTTC. Its translation: CASRRQGETQYF.

This clone was found a few times. V usage is TRBV7-9 and J usage is TRBJ1-2; possible D gene TRBD1, 5 bases. This CDR3 has 13 residues. V was pared by 5 bases and J by 7 bases, with 14 bases between. Germline V gene sequence: CDR1 SEHNR, CDR2 FQNEAQ (reference sequence). The DNA of the CDR3 is TGTGCCAGCAGCCCCAGGGAGGGGAGTGGCTACACCTTC. This sequence encodes CASSPREGSGYTF.

The rearrangement uses TRBV11-2 and TRBJ2-7; maybe TRBD1 (5 bases). V lost 0 bases, J lost 0 bases, and 9 bases lay in between. Looked up from germline, CDR1 is SGHAT and CDR2 is FQNNGV. CDR3 size: 15 residues. As DNA, the CDR3 is TGTGCCAGCAGCTTAGAGACAGCCGACTCCTACGAGCAGTACTTC. Translating gives CASSLETADSYEQYF.

The rearrangement joins TRBV9 to TRBJ2-1; 10 bases match TRBD2. The CDR3 totals 17 residues. The junction had 5 bases not matched to a gene; V was cut back by 1 base and J by 1 base. Germline V gene lookup returns CDR1 SGDLS and CDR2 YYNGEE. CDR3 nucleotide sequence: TGTGCCAGCAGCGTACTTTCTAGCGGGAGATCCTACAATGAGCAGTTCTTC. Its translation is CASSVLSSGRSYNEQFF. Based on the CDR3 plus reference TRBV9 and TRBJ2-1, the full variable domain is DSGVTQTPKHLITATGQRVTLRCSPRSGDLSVYWYQQSLDQGLQFLIQYYNGEERAKGNILERFSAQQFPDLHSELNLSSLELGDSALYFCASSVLSSGRSYNEQFFGPGTRLTVL.

This rearrangement joins TRBV9 to TRBJ1-2, with 7 bases fitting TRBD1. V gave up 2 bases and J gave up 8 bases; unmatched junction bases: 6. Germline V gives CDR1 SGDLS, CDR2 YYNGEE. The CDR3 totals 13 residues. The CDR3 nucleotides are TGTGCCAGCAGCGTCACAGGGGAAAGCGGCTACACCTTC. Amino acid sequence: CASSVTGESGYTF.

This clone was counted a few times. This sequence joins TRBV5-4 and TRBJ1-2; weak D call: TRBD1 (6 bases). The CDR3 contains 13 residues. Germline CDR1 SGHNT, CDR2 YYREEE (reference sequence). V was pared by 1 base and J by 4 bases, with 8 bases between. In DNA, the CDR3 is TGTGCCAGCAGCTTGTACAGGGTCTATGGCTACACCTTC. Its translation is CASSLYRVYGYTF.

The rearrangement joins TRBV5-1 to TRBJ2-1, with 7 bases matching TRBD2. The germline CDR1 and CDR2 sequences are SGHRS and YFSETQ. This CDR3 region has 13 residues. After removal of 4 bases from V and 4 bases from J, the junction contained 2 bases not matched to a gene. For the CDR3, the DNA is TGCGCCAGCAGCCGGCGGGGGTACAATGAGCAGTTCTTC. Translated, it gives CASSRRGYNEQFF.

The genes are TRBV6-5 and TRBJ1-1, with TRBD1 identical over 7 bases. Per germline, CDR1 MNHEY and CDR2 SVGAGI. Losses at the gene ends were 6 bases for V and 4 bases for J; bases not matched to a gene: 8. The CDR3 is made up of 14 amino acids. In DNA form, the CDR3 reads TGTGCCAGCAGCCGACAGGGCCTAGGCACTGAAGCTTTCTTT. Protein sequence: CASSRQGLGTEAFF.

A few counts support this clone. DNA of the CDR3: TGTGCCAGTAGTTTACGGGACACTCCGTCCTACAATGAGCAGTTCTTC. Its translation: CASSLRDTPSYNEQFF. The chain recombines TRBV19 with TRBJ2-1, with a possible D match to TRBD1 (6 bases). The CDR3 covers 16 residues. Trimming pared 5 bases from V and 1 base from J, leaving 15 bases between. Looked up from germline, CDR1 is LNHDA and CDR2 is SQIVND (reference sequence).

The chain combines TRBV11-2 with TRBJ1-1; maybe TRBD1 (6 bases). The V gene's germline CDR1 is SGHAT and CDR2 FQNNGV. CDR3 length: 14 amino acids. The V end lost 5 bases, the J end lost 0 bases, and 10 bases lay between the germline ends. CDR3 in amino acids: CASSHDRMNTEAFF. For the CDR3, the DNA is TGTGCCAGCAGCCATGACAGGATGAACACTGAAGCTTTCTTT.

This clone turned up a few times. The genes are TRBV5-1 and TRBJ2-5; 7 nucleotides line up with TRBD2. Germline trimming cut 6 bases from V and 1 base from J; bases unmatched to any gene: 9. The CDR3 contains 15 residues. Germline CDR1 reads SGHRS; CDR2 reads YFSETQ. Here the CDR3 reads CASTLGGVSQETQYF. The CDR3, as DNA: TGCGCCAGCACCCTTGGGGGGGTGAGCCAAGAGACCCAGTACTTC.

This clone appeared a few times. This chain joins TRBV6-1 and TRBJ1-2; unclear D gene. Germline CDR1 reads MNHNS; CDR2 reads SASEGT. V was trimmed by 3 bases and J by 5 bases, leaving 13 bases between them. The CDR3 loop spans 14 amino acids. CDR3 DNA: TGTGCCAGCAGTGAGAGAGGGCAGGAATATGGCTACACCTTC. This encodes CASSERGQEYGYTF.

This clone qualifies as medium-sized. The V gene is TRBV6-5, the J gene TRBJ1-3, with D tentatively TRBD1 (5 bases). CDR3 size: 12 residues. The germline V gene has CDR1 MNHEY and CDR2 SVGAGI. V was shortened by 6 bases and J by 12 bases, with 15 bases between the two germline ends. CDR3 sequence: CASRDRSGRIYF. Written as DNA, the CDR3 is TGTGCCAGCAGAGACAGATCCGGACGCATATATTTT.

This clone has more than one count but fewer than ten. V gene TRBV19 combines with J gene TRBJ1-2; 7 bases agree with TRBD1. The CDR3 length is 15 residues. Germline V gives CDR1 LNHDA, CDR2 SQIVND (reference sequence). V was pared by 5 bases and J by 4 bases, with 10 bases of the junction left unmatched. CDR3 sequence reads: CASSSTGRSAYGYTF. Here the CDR3 DNA reads TGTGCCAGTAGTTCGACAGGGCGCTCGGCCTATGGCTACACCTTC. Supplemented by reference TRBV19 and TRBJ1-2, the full variable domain reads DGGITQSPKYLFRKEGQNVTLSCEQNLNHDAMYWYRQDPGQGLRLIYYSQIVNDFQKGDIAEGYSVSREKKESFPLTVTSAQKNPTAFYLCASSSTGRSAYGYTFGSGTRLTVV.